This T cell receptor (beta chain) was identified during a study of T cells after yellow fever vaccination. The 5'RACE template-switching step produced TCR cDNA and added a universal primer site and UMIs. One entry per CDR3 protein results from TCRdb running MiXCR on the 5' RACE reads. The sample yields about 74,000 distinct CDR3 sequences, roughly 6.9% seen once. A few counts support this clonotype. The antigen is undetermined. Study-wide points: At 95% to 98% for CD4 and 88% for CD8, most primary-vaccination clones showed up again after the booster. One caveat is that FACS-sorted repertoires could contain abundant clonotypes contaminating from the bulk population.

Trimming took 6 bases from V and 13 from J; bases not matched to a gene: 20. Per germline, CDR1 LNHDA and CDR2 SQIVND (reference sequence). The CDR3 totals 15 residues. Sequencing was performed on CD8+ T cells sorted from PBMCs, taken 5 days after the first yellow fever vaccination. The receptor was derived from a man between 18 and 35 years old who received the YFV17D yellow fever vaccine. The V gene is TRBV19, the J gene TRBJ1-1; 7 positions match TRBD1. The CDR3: CASRITNYGQELYFF. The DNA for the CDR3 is TGTGCCAGTAGGATCACCAATTACGGACAGGAGCTCTATTTCTTT.